What follows is one T cell receptor beta chain and its context. The specificity of this receptor is unknown. Base qualities are not at hand, and no much larger clone is one base apart. The data derive from a study of shared clonotypes between healthy human individuals (TCRdb year 2020). Broadly, across the study: The cohort comprised a couple of women and three men aged 18 to 49 years. Per donor, three plates each were used for CD4 naive and CD4 memory, two for CD8 naive, and one for CD8 memory. Libraries were prepared and TCR repertoires were sequenced by different laboratories using diverse techniques, in order to increase sequencing depth and limit assay-specific biases. Each donor's leukapheresis produced roughly between roughly 0.94 and 9.5 billion PBMCs. To estimate repertoire size and how much clonotype sharing occurs between individuals, the study deeply sequenced the blood TCR repertoires of several healthy adults. What the research found in general, with its limitations: Higher generation probabilities were observed for clonotypes shared by all four sorted-subset donors than for non-shared clonotypes. Only blood was sampled, and tissue TCR repertoires likely differ from those in blood. Larger estimated clonotype richness was generally found for naive subsets than for memory subsets. Pairwise subsampling led to the expectation that sequencing depth would affect the degree of clonotype sharing among donors. Because the study included a small number of donors, the genetic and exposure-history diversity represented was limited. Rarefaction of sorted-subset datasets indicated incomplete sequencing despite the large sequencing depth. Sharing across a few donors was observed for 4.5% to 6.5% of naive CD4, less than 4% of naive CD8, 2.3% of memory CD4, and about 0.38% of memory CD8 clonotypes.

Via the germline V gene, CDR1 is WSHSY and CDR2 SAAADI. For this chain, trimming is 6 bases at the V end and 3 bases at the J end, and the number of junction bases without a gene match is 10. The CDR3 numbers 15 residues from cysteine through phenylalanine. The CDR3 DNA has 45 bases and is translated from base 1. CD8 naive samples were obtained by positive selection for CCR7 among CD45RO-negative cells, yielding a CD45RA+CCR7+ population from which TemRA cells were excluded. Healthy HIV-negative adults with no recently reported acute infections or vaccinations were included as donors. Every donor was a Caucasian adult residing in Nashville, Tennessee, USA. Blood was obtained by leukapheresis, after which PBMCs were separated by Ficoll-Histopaque density gradient centrifugation and cryopreserved in liquid nitrogen vapor phase. Purity and quantity of every magnetically sorted T cell population were checked by analytical flow cytometry. Each sorted fraction had its genomic DNA isolated and then quantified by UV absorbance on a Nanodrop 2000c.

Using the deep immunoSEQ assay, multiplex PCR amplified TCR CDR3 regions from genomic DNA. For each cell subset, the extracted genomic DNA was distributed evenly across all wells of several immunoSEQ 96-well plates, and each plate served as one replicate. For sorted subsets, roughly 190 ng of genomic DNA, equivalent to some 30,000 T cell genomes, went into each replicate PCR. Purified libraries were quantified with a Qubit 3.0 fluorometer, sized on a Bioanalyzer 2100, and re-quantified with the KAPA Library Quantification kit. Each immunoSEQ 96-well plate was sequenced on its own single-read 150-cycle Illumina NextSeq 550 flow cell. The study's own analysis went as follows. The immunoSEQ output contained only junctional sequences without quality scores, so filtering could not match that applied to full-length reads. To assign V/J genes and CDR3, sequences were annotated using PyIR, a Python wrapper for IgBLAST v1.9, with IMGT germline references. Any read was removed if the V/J assignment was weak (E-value above 1e-6), the CDR3 was missing, or the read contained stop codons, out-of-frame junctions, or ambiguous translated residues. V3J clonotypes were defined by identical inferred V gene, J gene, and CDR3 amino acid sequence. To compute the percentage overlap between repertoires, the number of shared unique clonotypes was divided by the size of the smaller repertoire. RTK rarefaction, the Chao1 estimator, and Recon v2.1 estimates of unobserved clonotypes were used to assess repertoire richness. For all TCRbeta clonotypes obtained by the gDNA method from a few donors, generation probabilities were computed with OLGA. TCRdb obtained this table from immuneACCESS and retained in-frame rearrangements with V and J assigned. These tables miss some clones; where compared with another copy, unresolved V genes account for less than half of the shortfall, and the remainder is unexplained. V, J and clone size derive from that table, while D and trimming were established from the DNA sequence. The sample data list about 700,000 clones, and 92% of these were observed just once. The ten top clones hold about a quarter of the sample.

The rearrangement combines TRBV10-2 with TRBJ1-2, with TRBD1 matching 7 junction bases. The TCR originated in a man younger than 45 in good health. The sequenced sample consisted of naive CD8+ T cells sorted from blood. Taken with the paper, the label for cell subset or site translates to: CD45RA+CCR7+. The CDR3 amino acid sequence is: CASSPQGRRDYGYTF. The sequenced DNA: TGCGCCAGCAGCCCACAGGGGCGAAGAGACTATGGCTACACCTTC.